The clone carrying this TCR beta chain has only a few counts. The CDR3 covers 14 residues. CDR1 and CDR2 (germline): KGHDR, SFDVKD. The junction had 3 bases not matched to a gene; V was cut back by 4 bases and J by 4 bases. The entry originates in a study of blood T cell repertoires in COVID-19. Whole-study context: The United States, Italy and Spain supplied acute and convalescent COVID-19 samples. The analysed material was cDNA or gDNA that came from T cells, B-cell-depleted T cells, or PBMCs.

Authors' data handling: Amplification with reference gene primers provided the estimates of nucleated cell counts. The protocol was immunoSEQ multiplex PCR, while the TCRdb copy is restricted to in-frame clones and leaves out a portion. V and J calls and clone size are given by that table; D and trimming were obtained from the DNA. The sample consists of a few hundred thousand clones, around 88% of them appearing once. The TCR comes from a woman aged 45 to 65 with acute or convalescent COVID-19. Specimen: peripheral blood. The chain couples TRBV24-1 to TRBJ1-1, with TRBD1 matching 9 bases. The CDR3 protein is CATSDPTGGTEAFF. The CDR3 nucleotides read TGTGCCACCAGTGACCCGACAGGGGGCACTGAAGCTTTCTTT.